The 5 T cell receptor beta chains presented below share a single source sample, sequenced in a study of blood T cell repertoires in COVID-19. Sequenced by immunoSEQ multiplex PCR; TCRdb stores in-frame clones only, minus some. The sample carries fewer than 150,000 clones, just under 85% recorded once. Sequencing was carried out using peripheral blood. The receptor set was obtained from a woman aged 45-60 years with acute or convalescent COVID-19.

The CDR3 here is CASSVGEGEGYTF. The CDR3 DNA sequence: TGTGCCAGCAGCGTAGGGGAGGGTGAAGGCTACACCTTC. V gene TRBV9 combines with J gene TRBJ1-2; D unresolved. CDR1 is SGDLS, CDR2 YYNGEE, per germline. V was cut by 0 bases and J by 8 bases, with 11 bases left in between. The CDR3 is made up of 13 amino acids.

The rearrangement uses TRBV9 and TRBJ2-7, with a possible D match to TRBD2 (5 bases). The germline gives CDR1 SGDLS, CDR2 YYNGEE. The length of the CDR3 is 14 residues. Trimming left V 2 bases short and J 3 bases short, with 12 bases between. The CDR3 DNA reads as TGTGCCAGCAGCGTCGGTTTCGGGGTCTACGAGCAGTACTTC. It translates to CASSVGFGVYEQYF.

Here the CDR3 DNA reads TGTGCCAGCAGGGGTACAGGGGGGGATCAGCCCCAGCATTTT. Translation: CASRGTGGDQPQHF. This chain uses TRBV6-5 with TRBJ1-5; 8 positions match TRBD1. Germline assignment: CDR1 MNHEY and CDR2 SVGAGI. J gave up 5 bases and V 6 bases, and 6 bases lay outside the gene matches. This CDR3 region has 14 residues.

The V call is TRBV27, the J call TRBJ1-2, with 9 bases matching TRBD1. Germline V gene data show CDR1 as MNHEY and CDR2 as SMNVEV (reference sequence). The ends lost 6 bases at V and 3 bases at J; junction bases unmatched: 11. This CDR3 region has 16 residues. DNA of the CDR3: TGTGCCAGCAGCCGAACCCCGGGACAGGGCCACTATGGCTACACCTTC. It codes for CASSRTPGQGHYGYTF.

This clone has a single count. A much larger clone sits a single nucleotide away, making a read error possible. The CDR3 protein is CASSSTGGTEAFF. CDR3 in DNA: TGTGCCAGTAGTTCAACAGGGGGCACTGAAGCTTTCTTT. The rearrangement uses TRBV19 and TRBJ1-1, with 8 bases identical to TRBD1. After removal of 5 bases from V and 4 bases from J, the junction contained 3 bases not matched to a gene. The germline gives CDR1 LNHDA, CDR2 SQIVND (reference sequence). The length of the CDR3 is 13 residues.